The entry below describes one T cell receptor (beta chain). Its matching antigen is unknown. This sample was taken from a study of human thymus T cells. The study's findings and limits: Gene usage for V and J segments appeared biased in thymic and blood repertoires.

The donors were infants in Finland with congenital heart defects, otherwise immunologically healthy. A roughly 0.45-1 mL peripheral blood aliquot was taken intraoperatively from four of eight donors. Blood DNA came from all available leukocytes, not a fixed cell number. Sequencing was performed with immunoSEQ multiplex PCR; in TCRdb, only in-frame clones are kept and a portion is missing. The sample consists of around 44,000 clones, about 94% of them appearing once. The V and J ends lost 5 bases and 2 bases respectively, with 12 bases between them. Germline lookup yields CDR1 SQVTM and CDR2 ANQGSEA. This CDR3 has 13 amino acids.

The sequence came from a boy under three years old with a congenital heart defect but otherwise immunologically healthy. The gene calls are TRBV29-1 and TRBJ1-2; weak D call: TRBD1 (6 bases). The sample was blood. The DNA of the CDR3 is TGCAGCGTTTCCCGGGACAAAAACTATGGCTACACCTTC. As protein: CSVSRDKNYGYTF.